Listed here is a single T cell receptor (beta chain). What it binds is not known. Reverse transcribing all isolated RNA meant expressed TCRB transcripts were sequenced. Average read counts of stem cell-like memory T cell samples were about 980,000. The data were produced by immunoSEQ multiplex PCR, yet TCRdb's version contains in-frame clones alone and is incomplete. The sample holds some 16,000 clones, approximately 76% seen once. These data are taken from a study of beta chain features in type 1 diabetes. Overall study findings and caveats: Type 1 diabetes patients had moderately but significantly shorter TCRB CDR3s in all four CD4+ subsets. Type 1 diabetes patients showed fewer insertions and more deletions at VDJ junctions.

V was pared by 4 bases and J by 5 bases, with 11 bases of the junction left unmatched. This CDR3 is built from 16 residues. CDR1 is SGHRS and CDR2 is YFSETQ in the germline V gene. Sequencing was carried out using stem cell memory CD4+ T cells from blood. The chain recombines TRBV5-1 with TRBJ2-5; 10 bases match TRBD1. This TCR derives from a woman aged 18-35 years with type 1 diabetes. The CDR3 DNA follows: TGCGCCAGCAGCCTGGACAGGGGGACATTCATCGAGACCCAGTACTTC. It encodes CASSLDRGTFIETQYF.